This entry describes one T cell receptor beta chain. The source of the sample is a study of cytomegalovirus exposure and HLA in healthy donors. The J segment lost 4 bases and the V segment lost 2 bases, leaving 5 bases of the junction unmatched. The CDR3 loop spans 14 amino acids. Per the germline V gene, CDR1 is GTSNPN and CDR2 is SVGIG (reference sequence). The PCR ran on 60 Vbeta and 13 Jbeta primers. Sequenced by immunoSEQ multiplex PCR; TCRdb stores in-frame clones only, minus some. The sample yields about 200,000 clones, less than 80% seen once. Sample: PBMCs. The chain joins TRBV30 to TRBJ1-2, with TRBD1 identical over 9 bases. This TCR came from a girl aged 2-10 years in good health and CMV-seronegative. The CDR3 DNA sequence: TGTGCCTGGAGTACAGGGACAGGGCCCTATGGCTACACCTTC. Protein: CAWSTGTGPYGYTF.